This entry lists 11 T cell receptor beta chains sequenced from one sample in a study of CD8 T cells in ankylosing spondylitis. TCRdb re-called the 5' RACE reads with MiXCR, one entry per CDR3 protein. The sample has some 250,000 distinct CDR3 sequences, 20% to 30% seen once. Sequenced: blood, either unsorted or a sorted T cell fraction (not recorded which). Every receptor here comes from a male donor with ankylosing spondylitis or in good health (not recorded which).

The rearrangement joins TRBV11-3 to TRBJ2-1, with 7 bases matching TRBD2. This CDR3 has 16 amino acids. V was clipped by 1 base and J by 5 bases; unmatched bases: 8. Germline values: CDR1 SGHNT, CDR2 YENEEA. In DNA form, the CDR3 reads TGTGCCAGCAGCTTAGGCTGGGGGGGGTTGAACAATGAGCAGTTCTTC. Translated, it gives CASSLGWGGLNNEQFF.

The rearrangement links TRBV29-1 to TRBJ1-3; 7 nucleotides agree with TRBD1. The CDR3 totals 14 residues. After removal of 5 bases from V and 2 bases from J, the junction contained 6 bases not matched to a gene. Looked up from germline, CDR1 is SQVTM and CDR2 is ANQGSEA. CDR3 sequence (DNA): TGCAGCGTTAAGACAGGGTTAACTGGAAACACCATATATTTT. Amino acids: CSVKTGLTGNTIYF.

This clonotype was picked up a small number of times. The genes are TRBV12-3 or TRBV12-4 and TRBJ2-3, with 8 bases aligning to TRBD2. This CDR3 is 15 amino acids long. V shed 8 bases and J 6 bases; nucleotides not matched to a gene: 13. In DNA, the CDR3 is TGTGCCAGCCTAGCCCAAGCGGGGGCGAGGGATACGCAGTATTTT. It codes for CASLAQAGARDTQYF.

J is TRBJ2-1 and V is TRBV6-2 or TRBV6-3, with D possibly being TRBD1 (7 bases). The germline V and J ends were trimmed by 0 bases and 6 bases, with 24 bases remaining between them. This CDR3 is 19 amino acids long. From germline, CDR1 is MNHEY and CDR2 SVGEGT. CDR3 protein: CASSYSSSGTVRGLNEQFF. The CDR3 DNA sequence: TGTGCCAGCAGTTACTCGAGCTCGGGGACAGTCAGGGGACTCAATGAGCAGTTCTTC.

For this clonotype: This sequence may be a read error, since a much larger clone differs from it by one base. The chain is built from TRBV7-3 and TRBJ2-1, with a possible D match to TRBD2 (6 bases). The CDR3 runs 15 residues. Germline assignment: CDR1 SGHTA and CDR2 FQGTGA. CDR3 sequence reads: CASSLRGAGYNEQLF. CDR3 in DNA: TGTGCCAGCAGCTTACGAGGGGCGGGGTACAATGAGCAGCTCTTC.

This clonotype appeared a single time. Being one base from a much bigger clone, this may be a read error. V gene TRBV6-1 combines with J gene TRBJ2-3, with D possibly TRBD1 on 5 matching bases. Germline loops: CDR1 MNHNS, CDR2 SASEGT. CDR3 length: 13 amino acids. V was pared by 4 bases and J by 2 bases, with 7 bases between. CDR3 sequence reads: CASSGQFTDTQYF. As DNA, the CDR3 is TGTGCCAGCAGTGGACAGTTCACAGATACGCAGTATTTT.

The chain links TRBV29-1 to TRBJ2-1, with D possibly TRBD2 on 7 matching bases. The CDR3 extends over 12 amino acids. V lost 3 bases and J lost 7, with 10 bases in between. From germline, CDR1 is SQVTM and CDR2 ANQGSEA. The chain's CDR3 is CSVDRGGNEQFF. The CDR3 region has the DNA TGCAGCGTTGACAGGGGAGGGAATGAGCAGTTCTTC.

CDR3 DNA sequence: TGTGCCAGCAGTCCCCGAGGACCAGGAGATTCACCCCTCCACTTT. Translated: CASSPRGPGDSPLHF. This sequence joins TRBV6-1 and TRBJ1-6, with no clear D. Trimming left V 5 bases short and J 8 bases short, with 16 bases between. This CDR3 is built from 15 residues. Germline CDR1 is MNHNS and CDR2 is SASEGT.

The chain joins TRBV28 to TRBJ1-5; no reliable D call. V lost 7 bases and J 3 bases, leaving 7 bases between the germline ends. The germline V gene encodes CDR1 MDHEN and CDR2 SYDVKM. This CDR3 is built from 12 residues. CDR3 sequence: CASTQINQPQHF. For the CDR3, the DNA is TGTGCCAGCACGCAGATCAATCAGCCCCAGCATTTT. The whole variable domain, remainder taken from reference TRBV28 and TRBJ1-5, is DVKVTQSSRYLVKRTGEKVFLECVQDMDHENMFWYRQDPGLGLRLIYFSYDVKMKEKGDIPEGYSVSREKKERFSLILESASTNQTSMYLCASTQINQPQHFGDGTRLSIL.

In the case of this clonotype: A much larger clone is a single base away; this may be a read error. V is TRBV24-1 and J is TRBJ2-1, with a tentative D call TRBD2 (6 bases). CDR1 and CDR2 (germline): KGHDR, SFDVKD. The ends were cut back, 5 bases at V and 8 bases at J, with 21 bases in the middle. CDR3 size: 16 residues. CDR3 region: CATSALSGSGLYEQFF. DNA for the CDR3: TGTGCCACCAGTGCCCTCTCAGGAAGCGGGCTCTATGAGCAGTTCTTC.

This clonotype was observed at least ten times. CDR3 DNA sequence: TGTGCCAGCAGCGTAGCTGCGACTAGCGCAAATGAGCAGTTCTTC. Amino acid sequence: CASSVAATSANEQFF. The genes are TRBV9 and TRBJ2-1; 8 bases are shared with TRBD2. From germline, CDR1 is SGDLS and CDR2 YYNGEE. With V trimmed by 0 bases and J by 7 bases, 6 bases remained unmatched. The CDR3 extends over 15 amino acids.